Each of the 24 T cell receptor beta chains below was sequenced from the same sample in a study of CD8 T cells in ankylosing spondylitis. MiXCR, run by TCRdb on the 5' RACE reads, gives a single entry per CDR3 protein. The table shows 200,000 to 300,000 distinct CDR3 sequences, with about 11% occurring only once. Sample: blood, either unsorted or a sorted T cell fraction (not recorded which). The origin of the receptors is a male donor with ankylosing spondylitis or in good health (not recorded which).

This clonotype was counted only a few times. DNA of the CDR3: TGTGCCAGCAGCCAACCTGGGACTAGCGGGAGGGGACAGTTCTTC. Its protein product is CASSQPGTSGRGQFF. This rearrangement joins TRBV3-1 to TRBJ2-1, with TRBD2 matching 16 bases. CDR1 LGHDT and CDR2 YNNKEL come from the germline V gene (reference sequence). This CDR3 has 15 amino acids. With V trimmed by 2 bases and J by 13 bases, 5 bases remained unmatched.

In its sample, this clonotype was seen many times. The rearrangement links TRBV6-2 or TRBV6-3 to TRBJ2-1, with TRBD2 matching 12 bases. CDR1 is MNHEY and CDR2 is SVGEGT in the germline V gene. The CDR3 spans 14 residues. V lost 6 bases to trimming and J lost 8 bases; unmatched junction nucleotides: 5. The CDR3 here is CASRPSGRAYEQFF. In DNA, the CDR3 is TGTGCCAGCAGACCTAGCGGGAGGGCCTATGAGCAGTTCTTC.

At least ten counts were recorded for this clonotype. The V call is TRBV7-6, the J call TRBJ2-1; D remains unclear. Trimming removed 1 base from V and 7 bases from J, with 5 bases in between. Germline values: CDR1 SGHVS, CDR2 FNYEAQ. The CDR3 spans 12 residues. The CDR3 here is CASSLVENEQFF. The CDR3 region has the DNA TGTGCCAGCAGCTTAGTTGAGAATGAGCAGTTCTTC.

This clonotype occurred many times. The V call is TRBV29-1, the J call TRBJ2-7; D remains ambiguous. There are 11 residues in the CDR3. V shed 7 bases and J shed 4 bases, with 11 bases lying between them. The germline CDR1 and CDR2 sequences are SQVTM and ANQGSEA. The CDR3, as DNA: TGCAGCGCCCGGTCCCTGTACGAGCAGTACTTC. It codes for CSARSLYEQYF.

In this sample, this clonotype turned up many times. This chain links TRBV5-1 with TRBJ2-7, with TRBD2 matching over 12 bases. V dropped 2 bases and J dropped 3; count of bases not matched to a gene: 12. CDR3 length: 18 residues. Germline lookup yields CDR1 SGHRS and CDR2 YFSETQ. The DNA for the CDR3 is TGCGCCAGCAGCTTCCCAAATACCCCTAGCGGGAGGGACTACGAGCAGTACTTC. This translates into CASSFPNTPSGRDYEQYF. Filled out from reference TRBV5-1 and TRBJ2-7, the complete variable domain reads KAGVTQTPRYLIKTRGQQVTLSCSPISGHRSVSWYQQTPGQGLQFLFEYFSETQRNKGNFPGRFSGRQFSNSRSEMNVSTLELGDSALYLCASSFPNTPSGRDYEQYFGPGTRLTVT.

In this sample, this clonotype turned up many times. The rearrangement links TRBV5-1 to TRBJ2-5; 7 nucleotides align to TRBD1. The V and J ends lost 0 bases and 2 bases, in that order; junction bases with no gene match: 4. Germline assignment: CDR1 SGHRS and CDR2 YFSETQ. This CDR3 spans 15 amino acids. The CDR3 DNA is TGCGCCAGCAGCTTGGACGGGACAGCTCAAGAGACCCAGTACTTC. Translating it yields CASSLDGTAQETQYF.

In its sample, this clonotype was seen a few times. This sequence joins TRBV20-1 and TRBJ1-1; 7 bases align to TRBD1. The CDR3 has 14 amino acids. The V gene end was trimmed by 0 bases and the J gene end by 9 bases; junction bases not matched to a gene: 10. In germline, CDR1 is DFQATT, CDR2 SNEGSKA (reference sequence). This CDR3 is CSARDPVDRFKAFF. Here the CDR3 DNA reads TGCAGTGCTAGAGACCCCGTGGACAGGTTTAAAGCTTTCTTT.

This chain connects TRBV11-2 to TRBJ2-3; 8 bases match TRBD2. CDR3 length: 15 amino acids. Germline CDR1 is SGHAT and CDR2 is FQNNGV. The junction had 5 bases not matched to a gene; V was cut back by 3 bases and J by 3 bases. The CDR3 sequence is CASSFNSGETDTQYF. The CDR3 bases are TGTGCCAGCAGCTTCAATAGCGGGGAAACAGATACGCAGTATTTT.

This clonotype was detected a few times. The chain recombines TRBV5-6 with TRBJ2-7; unclear D gene. This CDR3 comprises 15 residues. Germline V gene sequence: CDR1 SGHDT, CDR2 YYEEEE. Trimming removed 3 bases at V and 1 base at J, with 14 bases between. CDR3 DNA: TGTGCCAGCAGCTCCCCGGGTATCTCATCCTACGAGCAGTACTTC. Protein sequence: CASSSPGISSYEQYF.

This clonotype was counted at least ten times. This chain joins TRBV6-5 and TRBJ2-1; D could derive from TRBD1 or TRBD2 (5 bases each). V was trimmed by 0 bases and J by 2 bases, leaving 8 bases between them. CDR1 and CDR2 (germline): MNHEY, SVGAGI. CDR3 length equals 15 residues. The CDR3 coding sequence is TGTGCCAGCAGTTACTCGGGACCTCCCTACAATGAGCAGTTCTTC. Translated, it gives CASSYSGPPYNEQFF.

In this sample, this clonotype turned up a few times. The chain is built from TRBV7-9 and TRBJ2-7, with D tentatively TRBD1 or TRBD2 (5 bases each). The CDR3 consists of 16 residues. Between the trimmed V and J ends, which lost 3 bases and 5 bases, there was a span of 20 bases. Germline V lookup: CDR1 SEHNR, CDR2 FQNEAQ (reference sequence). The CDR3 spells CASSFGGGGIRHEQYF. The CDR3 nucleotides are TGTGCCAGCAGCTTCGGAGGTGGGGGTATTCGCCACGAGCAGTACTTC.

This clonotype showed up just a few times. The CDR3 sequence: CASSPGRDEKLFF. CDR3 DNA sequence: TGTGCCAGCAGCCCTGGTCGGGATGAAAAACTGTTTTTT. This chain uses TRBV7-8 with TRBJ1-4, with D unresolved. The CDR3 sequence is 13 residues long. Per germline, CDR1 SGHVS and CDR2 FQNEAQ. The V gene lost 5 bases and the J gene lost 6 bases, with 10 bases spanning the gap.

This clonotype has at least ten counts. V is TRBV5-1 and J is TRBJ2-7, with D unclear. The germline V and J ends were trimmed by 3 bases and 4 bases, with 11 bases remaining between them. In germline, CDR1 is SGHRS, CDR2 YFSETQ. This CDR3 region has 13 residues. The CDR3 DNA sequence: TGCGCCAGCAGCTCCAAAGGCCCTTACGAGCAGTACTTC. This encodes CASSSKGPYEQYF.

The chain couples TRBV20-1 to TRBJ1-5, with 7 positions matching TRBD1. The CDR3 loop spans 18 amino acids. V shed 3 bases, J shed 0 bases, and the junction held 14 bases outside the gene matches. Per the germline V gene, CDR1 is DFQATT and CDR2 is SNEGSKA (reference sequence). The DNA of the CDR3 is TGCAGTGCTAGTCGGGCGACAGGGAGTAGTAGTAGCAATCAGCCCCAGCATTTT. Residues: CSASRATGSSSSNQPQHF.

This clonotype was counted a few times. The CDR3 here is CASSPGTATNTGELFF. CDR3 DNA sequence: TGTGCCAGCTCACCAGGGACGGCAACGAACACCGGGGAGCTGTTTTTT. V gene TRBV18 combines with J gene TRBJ2-2; the D gene could be TRBD1 or TRBD2 (5 bases each). Germline-derived CDR1 and CDR2 are KGHSH and LQKENI. The CDR3 has 16 amino acids. Trimming removed 2 bases from V and 0 bases from J, with 10 bases in between.

At least ten counts were recorded for this clonotype. The V call is TRBV5-1, the J call TRBJ2-1; possibly TRBD2 for D (7 bases). CDR1 is SGHRS, CDR2 YFSETQ, per germline. The CDR3 sequence is 17 residues long. V lost 1 base and J lost 5, with 19 bases in between. CDR3 residues: CASSLMPGGLSHNEQFF. DNA of the CDR3: TGCGCCAGCAGCTTGATGCCCGGGGGGCTATCTCACAATGAGCAGTTCTTC.

Ten or more counts support this clonotype. The rearrangement links TRBV2 to TRBJ2-4; 7 bases map to TRBD1. Trimming took 3 bases from V and 6 from J; bases not matched to a gene: 11. Germline V gives CDR1 SNHLY, CDR2 FYNNEI. The CDR3 length is 16 residues. CDR3 coding DNA: TGTGCCAGCAGTGAGGCGTATATCAGGGGGAGAAACATTCAGTACTTC. It translates to CASSEAYIRGRNIQYF.

This clonotype was seen more than once but under ten times. The CDR3 DNA is TGCAGTGCTCCTTCTGCGCGGGGGAGCACCGGGGAGCTGTTTTTT. It codes for CSAPSARGSTGELFF. The chain joins TRBV20-1 to TRBJ2-2, with TRBD2 identical over 7 bases. CDR3 length: 15 amino acids. Germline V gene sequence: CDR1 DFQATT, CDR2 SNEGSKA (reference sequence). V shed 5 bases, J shed 4 bases, and the junction held 10 bases outside the gene matches.

This clonotype was found a few times. The chain carries TRBV11-1 and TRBJ2-2; D unresolved. From germline, CDR1 is SGHAT and CDR2 FQDESV (reference sequence). V shed 6 bases and J shed 0 bases, with 8 bases lying between them. This CDR3 region has 14 residues. The CDR3: CASRKHSNTGELFF. In DNA form, the CDR3 reads TGTGCCAGCAGGAAACACTCGAACACCGGGGAGCTGTTTTTT.

At least ten counts were recorded for this clonotype. This chain joins TRBV20-1 and TRBJ2-3, with a possible D match to TRBD1 (5 bases). Looked up from germline, CDR1 is DFQATT and CDR2 is SNEGSKA (reference sequence). CDR3 size: 13 residues. With 6 bases removed from V and 5 bases from J, the gap between germline ends came to 15 bases. In nucleotides, the CDR3 is TGCAGTGCGGGGCGGCAGAGTCGAGATACGCAGTATTTT. It codes for CSAGRQSRDTQYF.

This clonotype has only a few counts. This chain uses TRBV10-3 with TRBJ2-7; no clear D. Trimming cost V 8 bases and J 5 bases, with 13 bases left between them. The CDR3 contains 12 residues. The germline CDR1 and CDR2 sequences are ENHRY and SYGVKD. The CDR3 region has the DNA TGTGCCATCTCTGCCAATTCAGACGAGCAGTACTTC. Encoded protein: CAISANSDEQYF.

In regard to this clonotype: One end of the junction varies from germline; a read error may be responsible. This rearrangement joins TRBV19 to TRBJ1-6, with D perhaps matching TRBD1 (5 bases). Germline V gene lookup returns CDR1 LNHDA and CDR2 SQIVND (reference sequence). The CDR3 runs 13 residues. The CDR3 spells CTSSRQGESPLHF. The CDR3 DNA reads as TGTACCAGTAGTAGGCAGGGCGAGTCACCCCTCCACTTT.

This clonotype has at least ten counts. The chain has TRBV5-1 and TRBJ1-5; D unresolved. This CDR3 contains 14 residues. The V end was cut by 0 bases, the J end by 7 bases, with 11 bases between. From germline, CDR1 is SGHRS and CDR2 YFSETQ. The chain's CDR3 is CASSLEGRGQPQHF. For the CDR3, the DNA is TGCGCCAGCAGCTTGGAAGGGCGCGGACAGCCCCAGCATTTT. Based on the CDR3 plus reference TRBV5-1 and TRBJ1-5, the full variable domain is KAGVTQTPRYLIKTRGQQVTLSCSPISGHRSVSWYQQTPGQGLQFLFEYFSETQRNKGNFPGRFSGRQFSNSRSEMNVSTLELGDSALYLCASSLEGRGQPQHFGDGTRLSIL.

This clonotype turned up a few times. This chain links TRBV7-7 with TRBJ1-2; D is possibly TRBD1 (6 bases). Germline CDR1 and CDR2: SSHAT and FNYEAQ (reference sequence). Trimming removed 5 bases from V and 0 bases from J, with 16 bases in between. This CDR3 has 16 amino acids. The CDR3 nucleotides read TGTGCCAGCAGCCCTGAGGACAGTCTAACTAACTATGGCTACACCTTC. Translated: CASSPEDSLTNYGYTF. Full variable domain (remainder filled in from reference TRBV7-7 and TRBJ1-2): GAGVSQSPRYKVTKRGQDVTLRCDPISSHATLYWYQQALGQGPEFLTYFNYEAQPDKSGLPSDRFSAERPEGSISTLTIQRTEQRDSAMYRCASSPEDSLTNYGYTFGSGTRLTVV.